The T cell receptor beta chain described here comes from a study of blood T cells in healthy people across ages. The wider study: Using template switching, researchers captured about one barcoded beta molecule for each two T cells. General observations from the study: Donors of long life had a larger count of naive CD4+ cells and greater diversity than aged donors.

A second PCR, run for about 7 to 12 cycles, used a sample-barcoded 5' primer plus a J-beta primer mix. TCRdb recomputed calls from the 5' RACE reads with MiXCR, one row per CDR3 protein. The profile shows about 1.6 million distinct CDR3 sequences, about 35% of them singletons. CDR3 length: 15 amino acids. V was clipped by 5 bases and J by 5 bases; unmatched bases: 11. Comments on this clonotype: What it binds is not known.

The sequenced sample was blood. This chain links TRBV12-3 or TRBV12-4 with TRBJ1-1; 7 bases are shared with TRBD1. The clonotype originates from a woman in her twenties or thirties in good health. CDR3 coding DNA: TGTGCCAGCAGTCCAATACAGGGGCCGGAGACTGAAGCTTTCTTT. As protein: CASSPIQGPETEAFF.